The T cell receptor (beta chain) described here comes from a study of CD8+ T cells in alopecia areata (dated by TCRdb to 2016 to 2019). Turning to the overall study: The treated patients took part in an open-label pilot trial in which moderate-to-severe alopecia areata was treated with oral tofacitinib at 5 to 10 mg twice daily. Clonality in the scalp was compared among normal scalp (n=4), patchy alopecia areata scalp (n=8), and alopecia totalis/universalis scalp (n=8). RNA came from the PAXgene miRNA kit for fixed scalp, the miRNeasy kit for PBMCs, and the RNeasy kit for mouse skin. Amplification of TCRbeta CDR3 regions was done by immunoSEQ multiplex PCR using 35 Vbeta forward primers and 13 Jbeta reverse primers. Human TCRbeta sequencing covered scalp tissue and sorted CD4+ and CD8+ peripheral blood T cells from patchy and totalis/universalis alopecia areata patients and healthy controls. High-throughput TCRbeta sequencing was used to examine T cell clonal expansion in alopecia areata in both the C3H/HeJ mouse model and human patients. Biopsies were taken from tofacitinib-treated patients at baseline and again at 4 and 24 weeks into treatment, and several of those patients also had a later scalp biopsy. Patients stayed on tofacitinib for 6 to 18 months and then had 6 months of follow-up off drug so that delayed response and recurrence could be assessed. Disease severity in treated patients was measured with the SALT score, which quantifies the percentage of affected scalp surface area.

Library preparation used the immunoSEQ multiplex PCR assay. To provide template for TCR sequencing, every sample had RNA extracted and reverse transcribed into cDNA. SuperScript III was used for first-strand cDNA synthesis, primed with a 2:1 mix of oligo-dT and random hexamers. A synthetic immune receptor repertoire was used to measure amplification bias, and any remaining bias was corrected computationally. In the authors' own workflow: Raw reads were preprocessed to remove errors, and CDR3 was defined by IMGT conventions from the conserved cysteine to phenylalanine. To get clonality, Shannon entropy was normalized by log2 of the number of productive unique TCRs and the result was subtracted from 1. Scalp TCRbeta sequences were cross-referenced with sorted blood CD4 and CD8 repertoires so that the CD4 or CD8 identity of scalp clones could be inferred. TCRdb mirrors the immuneACCESS table, restricted to in-frame sequences. Some clones are absent from its copies; in checked studies, under half trace to an unresolved V gene, and the reason for the others is unknown. V and J calls and clone size are copied from that table; D and trimming were computed from the DNA. The sample table records over 250,000 clones; about 60% of these occur just once. Clones ranked in the top ten supply around 0.84% of the sample.

As for this clone: Which antigen it targets is not known. It has no much larger one-base neighbor in the sample; base qualities were not kept.

What the authors observed across the whole study: Tofacitinib significantly lowered scalp clonality and the number of expanded CD8+ clones among the top 100 scalp clones. Because the treated cohort was small and had only one nonresponder, larger studies are needed to examine links between baseline CD8+ expansion and response. Resident alphabeta T cells in normal human skin are also sequenced, complicating scalp TCR repertoire analysis, unlike mouse skin dominated by gammadelta T cells. Shared TCR sequences between patients were less evident than in mice, which may be partly attributable to HLA diversity in the patient population. During tofacitinib treatment, many expanded lesional clones remained in scalp and blood, and this persistence may partly explain relapse after treatment is stopped. Compared with normal scalp, lesional scalp, particularly in alopecia totalis/universalis, had higher clonality and more expanded CD8+ clones, which suggests antigenic drive.

The sample's treatment or condition label is to be understood as: oral pan-JAK inhibitor, 5-10 mg twice daily. Lesional scalp punch biopsies and peripheral blood were collected from alopecia areata patients. PBMCs were separated by density centrifugation and stained for CD3, CD4 and CD8, after which CD4+ and CD8+ T cells were sorted on a FACSAria. For CDR1 and CDR2, the germline V gene lists SNHLY and FYNNEI. V sheds 4 bases and J sheds 2 bases, leaving 8 bases between their ends. Including the terminal cysteine and phenylalanine, the CDR3 comprises 13 residues. Only CDR3 DNA is held: 39 bases, read in frame from base 1.

Recombination linked TRBV2 to TRBJ1-1; the D segment could be TRBD1, given 6 matching bases. This specimen consisted of CD4+ T cells sorted from blood, obtained at week 52, from a patient treated with tofacitinib. This clonotype originated in a human donor with alopecia areata. At the DNA level, the sequence is TGTGCCAGCAGTGTAGGGGGTAACACTGAAGCTTTCTTT. Translated, it gives CASSVGGNTEAFF.